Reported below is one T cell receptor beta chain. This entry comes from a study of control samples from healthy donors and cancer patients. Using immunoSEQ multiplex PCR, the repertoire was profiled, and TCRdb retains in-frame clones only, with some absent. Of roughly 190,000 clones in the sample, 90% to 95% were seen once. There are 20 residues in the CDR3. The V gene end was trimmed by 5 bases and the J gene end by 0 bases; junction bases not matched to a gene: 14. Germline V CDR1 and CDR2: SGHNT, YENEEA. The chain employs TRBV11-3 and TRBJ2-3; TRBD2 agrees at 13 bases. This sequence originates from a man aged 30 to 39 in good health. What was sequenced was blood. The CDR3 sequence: CASSPGTSGELFSSTDTQYF. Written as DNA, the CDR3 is TGTGCCAGCAGCCCAGGGACTAGCGGGGAATTGTTCTCTAGCACAGATACGCAGTATTTT.